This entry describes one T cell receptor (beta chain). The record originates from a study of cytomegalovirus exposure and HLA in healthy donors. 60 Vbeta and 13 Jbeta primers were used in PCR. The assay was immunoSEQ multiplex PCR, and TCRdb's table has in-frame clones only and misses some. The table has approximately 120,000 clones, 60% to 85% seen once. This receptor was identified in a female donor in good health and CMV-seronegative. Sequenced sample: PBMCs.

The CDR3: CASSLVNSGGLEETQYF. The DNA of the CDR3 is TGTGCCAGCAGCTTAGTCAATAGCGGGGGGCTGGAAGAGACCCAGTACTTC. The chain combines TRBV7-2 with TRBJ2-5; TRBD2 matches 10 bases. The J segment lost 3 bases and the V segment lost 1 base, leaving 8 bases of the junction unmatched. The CDR3 spans 17 residues. CDR1 and CDR2 from the germline V gene are SGHTA and FQGNSA.